This TCR beta chain is drawn from a study of T cell repertoires in cytomegalovirus infection. Study information: CMV infection together with matching HLA type was indicated by public TCR beta signatures. Study-wide results and caveats: It was HLA-C-restricted CMV-specific TCR beta clonotypes that dominated the response ex vivo.

MiXCR, run by TCRdb on the reads, gives a single entry per CDR3 protein. This table has 140,000 to 150,000 distinct CDR3 sequences, over 30% appearing once. About this clonotype: The target antigen is unknown.

The CDR3 runs 15 residues. V dropped 5 bases and J dropped 9 bases, with 23 bases sitting between them. The sample in question was CD8+ T cells from cultured PBMCs, obtained from culture after CMV antigen stimulation. The clonotype comes from a human donor in good health (CMV status not recorded). Some clones in this sample may be carry-over from other donors' samples. This chain uses TRBV7-1 with TRBJ2-7; D gene uncertain. TRBV7-1 is annotated as an ORF whose role is uncertain. In DNA, the CDR3 is TGTGCCAGCAGCCGCTCGGACCTAGAGGTCGTCGGGCAGTACTTC. Its translation: CASSRSDLEVVGQYF.